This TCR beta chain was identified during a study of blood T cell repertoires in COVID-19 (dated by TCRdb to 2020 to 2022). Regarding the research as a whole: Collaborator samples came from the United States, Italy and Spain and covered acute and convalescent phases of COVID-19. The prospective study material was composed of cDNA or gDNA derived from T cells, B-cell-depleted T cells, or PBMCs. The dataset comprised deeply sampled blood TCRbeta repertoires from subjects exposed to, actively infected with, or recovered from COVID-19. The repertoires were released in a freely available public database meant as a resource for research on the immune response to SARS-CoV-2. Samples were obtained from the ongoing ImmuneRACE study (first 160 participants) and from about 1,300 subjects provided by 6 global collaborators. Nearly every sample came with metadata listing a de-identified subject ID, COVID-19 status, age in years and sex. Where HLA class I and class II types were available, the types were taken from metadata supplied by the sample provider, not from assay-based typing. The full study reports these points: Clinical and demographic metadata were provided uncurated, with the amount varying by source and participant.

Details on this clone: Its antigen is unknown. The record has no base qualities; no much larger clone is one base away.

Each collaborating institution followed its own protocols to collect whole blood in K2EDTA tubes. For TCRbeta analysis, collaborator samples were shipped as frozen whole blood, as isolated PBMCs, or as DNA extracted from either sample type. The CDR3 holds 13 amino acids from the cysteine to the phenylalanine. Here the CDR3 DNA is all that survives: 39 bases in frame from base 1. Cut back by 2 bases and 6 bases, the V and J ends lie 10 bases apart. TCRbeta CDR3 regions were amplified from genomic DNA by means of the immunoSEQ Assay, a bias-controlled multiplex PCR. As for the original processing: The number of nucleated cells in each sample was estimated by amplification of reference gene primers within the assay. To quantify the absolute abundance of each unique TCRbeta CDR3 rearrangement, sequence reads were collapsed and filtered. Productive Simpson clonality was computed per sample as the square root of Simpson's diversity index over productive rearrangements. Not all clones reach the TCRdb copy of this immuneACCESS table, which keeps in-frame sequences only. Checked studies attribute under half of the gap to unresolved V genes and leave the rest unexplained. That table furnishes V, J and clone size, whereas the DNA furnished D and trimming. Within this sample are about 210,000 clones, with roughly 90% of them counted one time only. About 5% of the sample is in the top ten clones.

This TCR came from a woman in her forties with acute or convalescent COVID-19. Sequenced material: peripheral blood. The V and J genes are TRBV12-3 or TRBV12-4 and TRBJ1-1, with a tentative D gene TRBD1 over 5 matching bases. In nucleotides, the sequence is TGTGCCAGCAGTTTACGACAGCTAGCTGAAGCTTTCTTT. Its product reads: CASSLRQLAEAFF.